This TCR beta chain was documented in a study of blood T cell repertoires in COVID-19 (dated by TCRdb to about 2020). As for the study more broadly: The collaborator samples originated in the United States, Italy and Spain and spanned the acute and convalescent phases of COVID-19. The samples were drawn from the first 160 participants of the ongoing ImmuneRACE study and from some 1,300 subjects provided by 6 global collaborators. Where available, HLA class I and class II types were obtained from metadata supplied by the sample provider rather than from assay-based typing. The dataset comprised deeply sampled blood TCRbeta repertoires from subjects exposed to, actively infected with, or recovered from COVID-19. A de-identified subject ID, COVID-19 status, age in years and sex were almost always included in the sample metadata. The repertoires were made available in a free public database intended to serve as a resource for research on the immune response to SARS-CoV-2. The material from the prospective study consisted of cDNA or gDNA derived from T cells, B-cell-depleted T cells, or PBMCs. The research as a whole found: How much clinical and demographic metadata was included differed by source and by participant, and the metadata was provided uncurated.

The collaborating institutions used their own protocols to collect whole blood in K2EDTA tubes. For TCRbeta analysis, collaborators shipped samples in one of three forms: frozen whole blood, isolated PBMCs, or DNA extracted from either of those sample types. TCRbeta CDR3 regions were amplified from genomic DNA using the immunoSEQ Assay, a bias-controlled multiplex PCR. The original pipeline was this. Nucleated cell counts per sample were estimated from amplification of reference gene primers within the assay. Sequence reads were collapsed and filtered to measure the absolute abundance of every unique TCRbeta CDR3 rearrangement. For each sample, productive Simpson clonality was calculated by taking the square root of Simpson's diversity index across productive rearrangements. The table comes from immuneACCESS by way of TCRdb, which keeps in-frame sequences with V and J called. Part of the clones is missing from these tables; in studies checked, under half for an unresolved V gene and the rest for unknown reasons. V and J calls and clone size are those listed in that table; D and trimming were worked out from the DNA. The sample contains about 160,000 clones, approximately 80% of them found a single time. Roughly 9% of the sample is in the top ten clones.

V lost 10 bases and J lost 5 bases; the stretch between them is 20 bases long. Per the germline V gene, MNHEY is the CDR1 and SVGAGI is the CDR2. From its cysteine to its phenylalanine, the CDR3 spans 15 amino acids. Here the CDR3 DNA is all that survives: 45 bases in frame from base 1. Details on this clone: Its antigen is unknown. The record has no base qualities; no much larger clone is one base away.

The sample consisted of peripheral blood. The sequence was obtained from a woman older than 75 with active or convalescent COVID-19. The rearranged chain carries TRBV6-5 and TRBJ1-4; matching of 6 bases hints at TRBD1 as the D gene. The DNA is as follows: TGTGCCACCTATCCCCCGGGACAAAACAATGAAAAACTGTTTTTT. This codes for CATYPPGQNNEKLFF.